This T cell receptor beta chain derives from a study of T-cell reconstitution after alpha-beta-depleted transplantation in children. Preparation of the TCRbeta library used unique molecular identifiers. TCRdb fed the PCR reads into MiXCR, producing one record per CDR3 protein. This table holds about 500,000 distinct CDR3 sequences, less than 35% found once. Per germline, CDR1 SQVTM and CDR2 ANQGSEA. The CDR3 loop spans 13 amino acids. V gave up 8 bases and J gave up 7 bases; unmatched junction bases: 4. The chain carries TRBV29-1 and TRBJ2-1; 14 positions match TRBD2. Source: PBMCs from the stem cell graft donor, taken from the stem cell graft. The clonotype comes from a human donor who donated a stem cell graft to a child with aplastic anemia. The CDR3 coding sequence is TGCAGCACCGGGACTAGCGGGGGAAATGAGCAGTTCTTC. Its translation is CSTGTSGGNEQFF.